These T cell receptor beta chains were read from a single sample in a study of cytotoxic CD8 clonotypes in ibrutinib-treated CLL. This table comes from immunoSEQ multiplex PCR, and its TCRdb copy is limited to in-frame clones, with some not included. The data show approximately 120,000 clones, 58% seen once. This specimen was PBMCs, taken after 24 months of ibrutinib treatment. These receptors were taken from a human donor with chronic lymphocytic leukemia. The CDR3 runs from the conserved cysteine through the conserved F or W. D genes are given only for firm matches. The size field is filled for only some rows; it gives once, few, many or a size class.

J	length	V	D	size	CDR3	DNA
TRBJ2-2	14	TRBV7-9	-	-	CASSRNLNTGELFF	TGTGCCAGCAGCCGTAACCTGAACACCGGGGAGCTGTTTTTT
TRBJ2-2	16	TRBV5-6	-	-	CASSRGARGRTGELFF	TGTGCCAGCAGCCGTGGTGCCCGGGGCCGGACCGGGGAGCTGTTTTTT
TRBJ1-2	13	TRBV30	-	-	CAWTTGGYGGYTF	TGTGCCTGGACAACCGGGGGCTATGGGGGCTACACCTTC
TRBJ2-5	17	TRBV2	TRBD2	-	CASLRLAGGHTRETQYF	TGTGCCAGTTTGCGACTAGCGGGGGGCCATACAAGGGAGACCCAGTACTTC
TRBJ2-3	15	TRBV7-9	-	few	CASSQWASQADTQYF	TGTGCCAGCAGTCAGTGGGCATCTCAGGCAGATACGCAGTATTTT
TRBJ1-4	15	TRBV13	TRBD1	-	CASSQGQGAREKLFF	TGTGCCAGCAGCCAGGGACAGGGGGCTAGAGAAAAACTGTTTTTT
TRBJ1-5	14	TRBV9	TRBD1	-	CASSVDRGNQPQHF	TGTGCCAGCAGCGTAGACAGGGGGAACCAGCCCCAGCATTTT
TRBJ2-1	15	TRBV5-4	TRBD2	-	CASNQVVAGAGEQFF	TGTGCCAGCAACCAGGTGGTAGCGGGGGCCGGTGAGCAGTTCTTC
TRBJ1-5	14	TRBV6-5	-	-	CASSVKPSNQPQHF	TGTGCCAGCAGTGTTAAGCCAAGCAATCAGCCCCAGCATTTT
TRBJ1-2	14	TRBV18	TRBD1	-	CASSLEGARDGYTF	TGTGCCAGCTCGCTTGAGGGGGCGCGGGATGGCTACACCTTC
TRBJ1-2	16	TRBV7-9	TRBD1	-	CASSYAGTGTNYGYTF	TGTGCCAGCAGCTACGCAGGGACAGGCACTAACTATGGCTACACCTTC
TRBJ2-3	19	TRBV18	-	-	CASSSPGTGGGTSTDTQYF	TGTGCCAGCTCATCCCCGGGGACTGGAGGAGGTACTAGCACAGATACGCAGTATTTT
TRBJ1-5	14	TRBV30	TRBD1	-	CAWSDRGKDQPQHF	TGTGCCTGGAGTGACAGGGGAAAGGATCAGCCCCAGCATTTT
TRBJ1-3	15	TRBV30	-	-	CAWSPGHRSGNTIYF	TGTGCCTGGAGTCCCGGACACCGCTCTGGAAACACCATATATTTT
TRBJ2-2	15	TRBV5-1	TRBD1	-	CASSQQGGVPGELFF	TGCGCCAGCAGTCAACAGGGGGGTGTGCCCGGGGAGCTGTTTTTT
TRBJ1-2	12	TRBV4-2	-	-	CACSLDSEGYTF	TGTGCCTGCAGCCTAGATTCAGAAGGCTACACCTTC
TRBJ2-2	15	TRBV11-3	TRBD2	-	CASSTGLARTGELFF	TGTGCCAGCAGCACCGGACTAGCTCGCACCGGGGAGCTGTTTTTT
TRBJ2-1	13	TRBV30	TRBD1	-	CAWSVRAGGEQFF	TGTGCCTGGAGTGTAAGGGCAGGGGGAGAGCAGTTCTTC
TRBJ1-5	14	TRBV12-5	-	-	CASGLTPNFFAQHF	TGTGCTAGTGGTTTGACCCCGAATTTTTTTGCCCAGCATTTT
TRBJ2-1	16	TRBV27	TRBD2	-	CASSLAGTSLYNEQFF	TGTGCCAGCAGTCTCGCCGGGACTAGTTTGTACAATGAGCAGTTCTTC
TRBJ1-6	14	TRBV7-2	-	-	CASSLTNSGSPLHF	TGTGCCAGCAGCCTAACTAATTCGGGTTCACCCCTCCACTTT
TRBJ2-3	16	TRBV27	TRBD2	-	CASSTRTRPDTDTQYF	TGTGCCAGCAGTACCAGGACTAGACCTGACACAGATACGCAGTATTTT
TRBJ1-4	20	TRBV18	-	few	CASSPRDLNTPTSSNEKLFF	TGTGCCAGCTCACCCCGGGACTTAAACACCCCAACCAGCTCCAATGAAAAACTGTTTTTT
TRBJ1-2	14	TRBV25-1	-	few	CASSESRAGFGYTF	TGTGCCAGCAGTGAATCTCGGGCAGGGTTTGGCTACACCTTC
TRBJ1-5	15	TRBV28	-	few	CASTSRGLGNQPQHF	TGTGCCAGCACATCCCGAGGGTTGGGCAATCAGCCCCAGCATTTT
TRBJ2-5	15	TRBV5-1	-	few	CASSPNGASQETQYF	TGCGCCAGCAGCCCGAACGGGGCTTCCCAAGAGACCCAGTACTTC
TRBJ2-3	14	TRBV7-3	-	-	CASSPGTFPDTQYF	TGTGCCAGCAGCCCGGGGACTTTCCCAGATACGCAGTATTTT
TRBJ1-4	15	TRBV4-3	-	few	CASSQGVGGKEKLFF	TGCGCCAGCAGCCAGGGCGTGGGCGGGAAGGAAAAACTGTTTTTT
TRBJ2-5	13	TRBV6-5	-	-	CASSNTRKETQYF	TGTGCCAGCAGCAACACTAGAAAAGAGACCCAGTACTTC
TRBJ2-2	17	TRBV5-1	TRBD2	-	CASSFGPSGGRTGELFF	TGCGCCAGCAGCTTTGGGCCCAGCGGGGGACGCACCGGGGAGCTGTTTTTT
TRBJ2-1	13	TRBV6-5	TRBD2	-	CASSLAAGGEQFF	TGTGCCAGCAGTCTAGCGGCTGGGGGTGAGCAGTTCTTC